This T cell receptor (beta chain) was retrieved from a study of blood T cell repertoires in COVID-19. Overall study: The samples span acute and convalescent COVID-19 from the United States, Italy and Spain.

Sequencing was performed with immunoSEQ multiplex PCR; in TCRdb, only in-frame clones are kept and a portion is missing. The sample lists some 160,000 clones, roughly 93% occurring once. This clone came up once. The germline V gene has CDR1 SGDLS and CDR2 YYNGEE. V lost 2 bases to trimming and J lost 4 bases, with 8 bases between them. There are 13 residues in the CDR3. The sequence derives from a young man with COVID-19, enrolled during active disease. Input material: peripheral blood. V gene TRBV9 combines with J gene TRBJ2-3; D is unclear. The CDR3 is CASSVGVADTQYF. CDR3 nucleotides: TGTGCCAGCAGCGTTGGAGTCGCAGATACGCAGTATTTT. Looking up the rest from reference TRBV9 and TRBJ2-3 gives the full variable domain: DSGVTQTPKHLITATGQRVTLRCSPRSGDLSVYWYQQSLDQGLQFLIQYYNGEERAKGNILERFSAQQFPDLHSELNLSSLELGDSALYFCASSVGVADTQYFGPGTRLTVL.